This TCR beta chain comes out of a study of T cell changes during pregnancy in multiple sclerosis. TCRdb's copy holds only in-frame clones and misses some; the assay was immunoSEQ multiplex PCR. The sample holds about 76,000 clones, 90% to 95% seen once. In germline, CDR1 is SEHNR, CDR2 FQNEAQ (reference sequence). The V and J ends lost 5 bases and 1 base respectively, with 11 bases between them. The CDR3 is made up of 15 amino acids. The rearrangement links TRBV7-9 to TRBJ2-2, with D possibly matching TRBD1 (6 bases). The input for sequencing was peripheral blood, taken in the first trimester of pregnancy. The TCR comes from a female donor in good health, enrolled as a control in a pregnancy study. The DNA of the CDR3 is TGTGCCAGCAGCCCAGGGACAAAGAACACCGGGGAGCTGTTTTTT. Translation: CASSPGTKNTGELFF.